Included here is one T cell receptor (beta chain) sequence, with context. In the original processing: Counts of nucleated cells, estimated from reference gene primer amplification, were obtained. Repertoires were generated with immunoSEQ multiplex PCR, while TCRdb's copy carries only in-frame clones and drops some. V and J calls and clone size are as listed in that table; D and trimming were resolved from the DNA. Of about 83,000 clones listed, about 85% are singletons. The data stem from a study of blood T cell repertoires in COVID-19. Across the whole study: Nucleic acid was either cDNA or gDNA, and it came from T cells, B-cell-depleted T cells, or PBMCs.

From germline, CDR1 is SEHNR and CDR2 FQNEAQ (reference sequence). This CDR3 has 16 amino acids. J gave up 2 bases and V 5 bases, and 9 bases lay outside the gene matches. The V gene is TRBV7-9, the J gene TRBJ1-1; 9 positions match TRBD1. Sequencing was performed on peripheral blood. This clonotype originated in a woman between 45 and 60 years old with active or convalescent COVID-19. CDR3 sequence: CASSGEPGQGNTEAFF. As DNA, the CDR3 is TGTGCCAGCAGCGGTGAACCGGGACAGGGAAACACTGAAGCTTTCTTT.